This TCR beta chain was sequenced during a study of T cell responses to AZD1222 COVID-19 vaccine. The germline V gene encodes CDR1 MNHEY and CDR2 SMNVEV (reference sequence). The CDR3 spans 13 residues. V lost 5 bases, J lost 4 bases, and 4 bases stayed unmatched. Timing groups of about 4 and about 12 weeks for second doses were pooled. Points from the study as a whole: No repertoire was sampled before or during the peak T cell response, only after it. Within unmutated variant regions lay the reported targets of nearly half of spike-specific TCRs.

Note on this clone: The target antigen is unknown.

The table came from immunoSEQ multiplex PCR; TCRdb's copy has only in-frame clones and leaves some out. Here the sample spans nearly 95,000 clones, approximately 90% being singletons. This material consisted of peripheral blood, taken 28 days after the second AZD1222 dose. This clonotype was obtained from an adult who received the AZD1222 COVID-19 vaccine. The genes are TRBV27 and TRBJ1-1; TRBD1 aligns across 7 bases. CDR3 in amino acids: CASSTRGGTEAFF. CDR3 bases: TGTGCCAGCAGTACCAGGGGGGGCACTGAAGCTTTCTTT.